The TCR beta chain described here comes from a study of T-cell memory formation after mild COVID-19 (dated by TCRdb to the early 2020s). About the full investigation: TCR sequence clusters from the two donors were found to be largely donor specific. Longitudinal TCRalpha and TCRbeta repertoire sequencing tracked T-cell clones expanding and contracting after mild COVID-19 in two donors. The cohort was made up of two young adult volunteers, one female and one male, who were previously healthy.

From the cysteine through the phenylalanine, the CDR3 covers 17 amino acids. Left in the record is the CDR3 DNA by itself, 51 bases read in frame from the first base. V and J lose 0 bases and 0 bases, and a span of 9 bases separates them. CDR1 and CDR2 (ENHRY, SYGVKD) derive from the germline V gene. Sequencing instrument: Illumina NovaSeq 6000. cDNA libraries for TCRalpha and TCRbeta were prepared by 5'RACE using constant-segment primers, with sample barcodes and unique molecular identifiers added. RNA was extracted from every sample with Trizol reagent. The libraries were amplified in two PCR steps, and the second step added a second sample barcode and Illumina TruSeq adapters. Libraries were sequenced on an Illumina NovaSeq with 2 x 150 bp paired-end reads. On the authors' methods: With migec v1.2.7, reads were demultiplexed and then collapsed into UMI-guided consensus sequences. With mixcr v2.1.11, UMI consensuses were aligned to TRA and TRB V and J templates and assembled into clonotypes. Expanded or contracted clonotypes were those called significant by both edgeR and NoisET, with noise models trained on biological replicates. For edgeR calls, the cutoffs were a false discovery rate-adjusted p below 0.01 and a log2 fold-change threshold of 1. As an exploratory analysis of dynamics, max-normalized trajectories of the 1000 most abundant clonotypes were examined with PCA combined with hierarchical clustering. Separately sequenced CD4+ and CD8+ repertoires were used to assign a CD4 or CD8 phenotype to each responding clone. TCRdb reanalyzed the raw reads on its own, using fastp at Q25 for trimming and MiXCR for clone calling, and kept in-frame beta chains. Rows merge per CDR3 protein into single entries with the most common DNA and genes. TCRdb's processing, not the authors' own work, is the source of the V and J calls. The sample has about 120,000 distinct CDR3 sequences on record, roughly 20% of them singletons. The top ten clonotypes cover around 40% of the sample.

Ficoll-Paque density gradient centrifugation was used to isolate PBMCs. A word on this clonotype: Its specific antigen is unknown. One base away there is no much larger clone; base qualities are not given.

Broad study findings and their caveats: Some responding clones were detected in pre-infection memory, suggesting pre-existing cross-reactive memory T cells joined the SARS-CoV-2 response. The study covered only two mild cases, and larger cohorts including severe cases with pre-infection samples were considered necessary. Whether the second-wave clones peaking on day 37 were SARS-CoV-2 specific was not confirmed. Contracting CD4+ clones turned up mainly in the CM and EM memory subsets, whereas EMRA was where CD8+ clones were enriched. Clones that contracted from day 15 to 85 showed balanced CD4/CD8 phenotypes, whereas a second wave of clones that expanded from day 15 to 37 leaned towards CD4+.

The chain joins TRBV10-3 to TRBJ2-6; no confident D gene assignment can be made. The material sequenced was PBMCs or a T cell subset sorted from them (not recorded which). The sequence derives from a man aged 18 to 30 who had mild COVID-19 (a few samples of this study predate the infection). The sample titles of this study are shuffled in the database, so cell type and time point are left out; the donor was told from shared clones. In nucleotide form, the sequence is TGTGCCATCAGTGAGTCGGGTGCGTACTCTGGGGCCAACGTCCTGACTTTC. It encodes CAISESGAYSGANVLTF.